A selection of T cell receptor beta chains follows, all from one sample in a study of blood T cell repertoires in COVID-19. Here immunoSEQ multiplex PCR was the method, and the copy in TCRdb shows in-frame clones only, minus some. The sample has 220,000 or so clones, roughly 89% seen once. The source material was PBMCs or T cells enriched from blood (not recorded which). All receptors derive from a man aged 25 to 40 who had been exposed to COVID-19. The CDR3 runs from the conserved cysteine through the conserved F or W. D genes are given only for firm matches. Rows give clone size only sometimes, using once, few, many, or a class for an expanded clone.

d_call,j_call,v_call,clone_size,cdr3_nt,cdr3_aa
NA,TRBJ1-1,TRBV5-6,NA,TGTGCCAGCAGCTTGGCCCCCCAGGGCGGCACTGAAGCTTTCTTT,CASSLAPQGGTEAFF
NA,TRBJ2-2,TRBV3-1/TRBV3-2,NA,TGTGCCAGCAGCCCCCGAGGGCTGGAGTCGGACACCGGGGAGCTGTTTTTT,CASSPRGLESDTGELFF
NA,TRBJ2-1,TRBV25-1,NA,TGTGCCAGCAGTGTGAATAGGCGGGATGAGCAGTTCTTC,CASSVNRRDEQFF
TRBD2,TRBJ2-1,TRBV11-2,NA,TGTGCCAGCAGCCCGGGACTAGCGGGGGGGCCACTCTACGAGCAGTTCTTC,CASSPGLAGGPLYEQFF
TRBD1,TRBJ2-7,TRBV5-3,NA,TGTGCCAGAAGGGCCGGGACAGGGTTCCCCTACGAGCAGTACTTC,CARRAGTGFPYEQYF
NA,TRBJ1-5,TRBV4-1,NA,TGCGCCAGCAGCCAAGATCAGGGGATGGGCAATCAGCCCCAGCATTTT,CASSQDQGMGNQPQHF
NA,TRBJ2-1,TRBV3-1/TRBV3-2,NA,TGTGCCAGCAGCCAAGGGGCCGAGCAGTTCTTC,CASSQGAEQFF
NA,TRBJ2-3,TRBV28,NA,TGTGCCAGCAGTCTAGTAGGGGCAGGGTATGGGCAGTATTTT,CASSLVGAGYGQYF
NA,TRBJ1-5,TRBV30,NA,TGTGCCTGGAGTGCCCTACTGGGCAATCAGCCCCAGCATTTT,CAWSALLGNQPQHF
NA,TRBJ2-5,TRBV7-2,NA,TGTGCCAGCAGCCCCTTGGAGACCCAGTACTTC,CASSPLETQYF
NA,TRBJ1-4,TRBV24-1,NA,TGTGCCACCAGTGAGGAAGGTGGAGCTAATGAAAAACTGTTTTTT,CATSEEGGANEKLFF
NA,TRBJ1-5,TRBV21-1,once,TGTGCCAGCAGCAAAGAAAGGGGGCAGCCCCAGCATTTT,CASSKERGQPQHF